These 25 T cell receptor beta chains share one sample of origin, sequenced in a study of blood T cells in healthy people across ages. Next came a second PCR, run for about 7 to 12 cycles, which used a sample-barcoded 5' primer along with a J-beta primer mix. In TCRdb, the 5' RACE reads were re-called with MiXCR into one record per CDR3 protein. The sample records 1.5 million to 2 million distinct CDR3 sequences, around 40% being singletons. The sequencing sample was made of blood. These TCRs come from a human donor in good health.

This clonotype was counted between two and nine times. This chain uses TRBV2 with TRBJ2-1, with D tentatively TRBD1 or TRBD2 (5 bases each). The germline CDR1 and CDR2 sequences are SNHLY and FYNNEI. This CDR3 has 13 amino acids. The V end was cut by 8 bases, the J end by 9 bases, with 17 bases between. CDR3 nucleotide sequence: TGTGCCAGCGGTTTATTCCCGGGACGTGAGCAGTTCTTC. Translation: CASGLFPGREQFF.

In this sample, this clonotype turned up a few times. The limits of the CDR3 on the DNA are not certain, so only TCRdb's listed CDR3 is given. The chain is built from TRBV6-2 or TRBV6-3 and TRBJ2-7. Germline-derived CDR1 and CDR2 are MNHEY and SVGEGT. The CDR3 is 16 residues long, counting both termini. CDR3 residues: CASSYSEQVSLYEQYF.

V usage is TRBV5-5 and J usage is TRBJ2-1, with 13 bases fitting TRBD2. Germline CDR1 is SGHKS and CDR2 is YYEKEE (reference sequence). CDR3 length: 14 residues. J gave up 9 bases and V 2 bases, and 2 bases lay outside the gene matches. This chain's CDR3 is CASSFGTSGVEQFF. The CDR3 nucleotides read TGTGCCAGCAGCTTCGGGACTAGCGGGGTTGAGCAGTTCTTC.

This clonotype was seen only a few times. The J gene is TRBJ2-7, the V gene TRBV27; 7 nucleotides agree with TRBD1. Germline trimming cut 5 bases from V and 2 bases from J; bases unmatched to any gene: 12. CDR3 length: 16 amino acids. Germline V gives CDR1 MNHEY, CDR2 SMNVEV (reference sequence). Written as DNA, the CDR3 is TGTGCCAGCAGTCCTTCCCAGGGGGAGTCAACCTACGAGCAGTACTTC. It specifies CASSPSQGESTYEQYF.

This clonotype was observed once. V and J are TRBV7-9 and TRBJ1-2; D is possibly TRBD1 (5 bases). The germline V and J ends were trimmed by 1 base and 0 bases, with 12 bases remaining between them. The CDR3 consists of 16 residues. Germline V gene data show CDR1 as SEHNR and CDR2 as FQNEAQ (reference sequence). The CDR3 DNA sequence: TGTGCCAGCAGCTTAGATTGGGGGGGACCTAACTATGGCTACACCTTC. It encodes CASSLDWGGPNYGYTF.

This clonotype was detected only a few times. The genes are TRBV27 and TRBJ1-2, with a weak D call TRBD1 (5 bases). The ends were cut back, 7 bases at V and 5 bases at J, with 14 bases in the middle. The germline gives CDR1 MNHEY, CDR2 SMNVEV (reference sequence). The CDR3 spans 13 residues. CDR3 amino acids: CASNQGNGYGYTF. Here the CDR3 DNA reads TGTGCCAGCAACCAGGGAAATGGGTATGGCTACACCTTC.

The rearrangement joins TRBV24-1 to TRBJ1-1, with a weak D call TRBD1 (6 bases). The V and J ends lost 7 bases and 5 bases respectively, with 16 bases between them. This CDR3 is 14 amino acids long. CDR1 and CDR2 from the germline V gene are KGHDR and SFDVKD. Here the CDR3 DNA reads TGTGCCACCAGAAAACAGGGCGGTGATACTGAAGCTTTCTTT. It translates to CATRKQGGDTEAFF.

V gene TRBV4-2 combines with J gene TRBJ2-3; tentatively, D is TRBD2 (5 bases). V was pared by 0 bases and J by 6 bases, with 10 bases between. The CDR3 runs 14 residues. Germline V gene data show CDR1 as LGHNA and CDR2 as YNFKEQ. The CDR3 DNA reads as TGTGCCAGCAGCCAAGAAATCTCGGGGGATACGCAGTATTTT. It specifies CASSQEISGDTQYF.

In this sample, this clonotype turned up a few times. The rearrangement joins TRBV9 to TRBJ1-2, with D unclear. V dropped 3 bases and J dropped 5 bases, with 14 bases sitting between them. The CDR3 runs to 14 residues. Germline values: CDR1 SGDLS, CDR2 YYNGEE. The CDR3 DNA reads TGTGCCAGCAGCGGCCCGTCGTCTCTGTATGGCTACACCTTC. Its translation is CASSGPSSLYGYTF. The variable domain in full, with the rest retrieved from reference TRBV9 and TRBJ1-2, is DSGVTQTPKHLITATGQRVTLRCSPRSGDLSVYWYQQSLDQGLQFLIQYYNGEERAKGNILERFSAQQFPDLHSELNLSSLELGDSALYFCASSGPSSLYGYTFGSGTRLTVV.

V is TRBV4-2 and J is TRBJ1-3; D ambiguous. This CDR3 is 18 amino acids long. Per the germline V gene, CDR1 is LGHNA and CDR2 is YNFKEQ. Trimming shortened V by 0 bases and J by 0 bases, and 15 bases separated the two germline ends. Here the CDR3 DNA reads TGTGCCAGCAGCCAAGATCGCCAGGCTTACACCTCTGGAAACACCATATATTTT. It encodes CASSQDRQAYTSGNTIYF.

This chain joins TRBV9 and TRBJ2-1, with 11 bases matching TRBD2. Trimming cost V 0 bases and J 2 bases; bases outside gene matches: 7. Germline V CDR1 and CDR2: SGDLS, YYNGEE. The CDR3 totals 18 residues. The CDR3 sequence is CASSVVGSGGVAYNEQFF. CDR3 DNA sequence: TGTGCCAGCAGCGTAGTTGGTAGCGGGGGGGTTGCCTACAATGAGCAGTTCTTC.

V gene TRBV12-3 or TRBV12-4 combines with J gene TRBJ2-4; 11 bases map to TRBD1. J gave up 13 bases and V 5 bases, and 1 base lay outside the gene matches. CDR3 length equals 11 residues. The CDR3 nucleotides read TGTGCCAGCAGTGGGACAGGGGGGCAGTACTTC. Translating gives CASSGTGGQYF.

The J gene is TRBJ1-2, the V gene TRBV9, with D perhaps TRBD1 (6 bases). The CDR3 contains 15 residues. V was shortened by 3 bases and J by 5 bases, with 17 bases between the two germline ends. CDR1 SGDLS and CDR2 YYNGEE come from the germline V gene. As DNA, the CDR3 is TGTGCCAGCAGCGGAGGGAGGGGGTCAATTTATGGCTACACCTTC. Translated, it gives CASSGGRGSIYGYTF.

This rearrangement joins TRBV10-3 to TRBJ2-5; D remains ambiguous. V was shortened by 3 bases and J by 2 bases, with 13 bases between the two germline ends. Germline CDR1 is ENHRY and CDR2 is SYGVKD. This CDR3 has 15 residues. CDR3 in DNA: TGTGCCATCAGTGAAGACACGCAACAGCAAGAGACCCAGTACTTC. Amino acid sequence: CAISEDTQQQETQYF.

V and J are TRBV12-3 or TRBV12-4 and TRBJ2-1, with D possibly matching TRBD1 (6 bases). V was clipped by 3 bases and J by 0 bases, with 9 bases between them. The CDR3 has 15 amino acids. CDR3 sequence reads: CASSFRGLSYNEQFF. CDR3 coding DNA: TGTGCCAGCAGTTTCAGGGGCCTCTCCTACAATGAGCAGTTCTTC.

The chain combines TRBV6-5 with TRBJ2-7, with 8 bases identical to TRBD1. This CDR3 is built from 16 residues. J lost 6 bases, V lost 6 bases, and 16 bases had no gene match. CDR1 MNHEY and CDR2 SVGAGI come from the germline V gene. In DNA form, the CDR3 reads TGTGCCAGCAGCCAAGCCTCCTCGACAGGGGTGGGCGAGCAGTACTTC. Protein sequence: CASSQASSTGVGEQYF.

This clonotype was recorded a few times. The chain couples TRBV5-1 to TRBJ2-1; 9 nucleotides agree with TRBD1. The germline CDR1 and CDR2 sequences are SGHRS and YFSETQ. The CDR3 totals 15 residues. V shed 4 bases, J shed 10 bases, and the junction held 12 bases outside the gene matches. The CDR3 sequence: CASSQPGQGSWEQFF. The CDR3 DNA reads TGCGCCAGCAGCCAACCGGGACAGGGATCGTGGGAGCAGTTCTTC.

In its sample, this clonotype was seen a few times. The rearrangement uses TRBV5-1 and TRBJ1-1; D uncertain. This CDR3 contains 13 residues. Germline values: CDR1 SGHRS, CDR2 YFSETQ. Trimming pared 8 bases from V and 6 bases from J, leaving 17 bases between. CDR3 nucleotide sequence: TGCGCCAGTCAGCTTGGATTGGGCGCTGAAGCTTTCTTT. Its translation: CASQLGLGAEAFF.

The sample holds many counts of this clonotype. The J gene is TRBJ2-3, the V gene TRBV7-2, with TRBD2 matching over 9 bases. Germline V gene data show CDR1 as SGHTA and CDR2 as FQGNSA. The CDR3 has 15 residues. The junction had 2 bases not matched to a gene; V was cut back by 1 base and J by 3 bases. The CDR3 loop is CASSLVSGGTDTQYF. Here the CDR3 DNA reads TGTGCCAGCAGCTTAGTTAGCGGGGGAACAGATACGCAGTATTTT.

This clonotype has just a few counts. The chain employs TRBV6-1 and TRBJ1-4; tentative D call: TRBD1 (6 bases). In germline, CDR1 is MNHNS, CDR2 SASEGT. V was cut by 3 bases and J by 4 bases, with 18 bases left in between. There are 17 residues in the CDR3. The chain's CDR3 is CASSDHYTGPNNEKLFF. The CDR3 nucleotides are TGTGCCAGCAGTGATCACTATACAGGGCCTAATAATGAAAAACTGTTTTTT.

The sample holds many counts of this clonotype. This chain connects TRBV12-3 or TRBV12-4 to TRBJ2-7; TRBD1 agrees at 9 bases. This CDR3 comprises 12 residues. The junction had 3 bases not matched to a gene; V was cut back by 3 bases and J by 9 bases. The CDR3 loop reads CASSLSDRGQYF. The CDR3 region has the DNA TGTGCCAGCAGTTTGTCGGACAGGGGGCAGTACTTC.

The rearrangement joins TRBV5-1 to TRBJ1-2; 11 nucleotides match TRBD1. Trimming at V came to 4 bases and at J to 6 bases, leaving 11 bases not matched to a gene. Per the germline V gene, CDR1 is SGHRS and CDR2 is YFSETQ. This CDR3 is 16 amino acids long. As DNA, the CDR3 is TGCGCCAGCAGCCCCGGACAGGGGGCGAAAGAGAATGGCTACACCTTC. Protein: CASSPGQGAKENGYTF.

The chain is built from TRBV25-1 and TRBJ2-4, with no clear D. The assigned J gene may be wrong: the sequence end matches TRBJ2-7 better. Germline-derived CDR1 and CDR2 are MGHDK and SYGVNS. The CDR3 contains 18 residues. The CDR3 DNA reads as TGTGCCAGCAGTGAATATTTCGGTAACCTCGAGACAAACTACGAGCAGTACTTC. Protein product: CASSEYFGNLETNYEQYF.

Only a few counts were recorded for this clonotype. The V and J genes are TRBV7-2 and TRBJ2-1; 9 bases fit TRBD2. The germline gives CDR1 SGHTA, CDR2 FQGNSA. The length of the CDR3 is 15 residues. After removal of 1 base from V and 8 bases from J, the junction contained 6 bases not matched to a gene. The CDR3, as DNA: TGTGCCAGCAGCTTAGACGGCGGGGGGGCGTATGAGCAGTTCTTC. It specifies CASSLDGGGAYEQFF.

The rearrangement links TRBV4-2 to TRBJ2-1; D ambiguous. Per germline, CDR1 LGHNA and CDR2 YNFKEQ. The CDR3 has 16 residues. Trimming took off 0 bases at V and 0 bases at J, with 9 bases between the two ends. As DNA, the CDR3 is TGTGCCAGCAGCCAAGAGCGGCGCGGCTCCTACAATGAGCAGTTCTTC. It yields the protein CASSQERRGSYNEQFF.